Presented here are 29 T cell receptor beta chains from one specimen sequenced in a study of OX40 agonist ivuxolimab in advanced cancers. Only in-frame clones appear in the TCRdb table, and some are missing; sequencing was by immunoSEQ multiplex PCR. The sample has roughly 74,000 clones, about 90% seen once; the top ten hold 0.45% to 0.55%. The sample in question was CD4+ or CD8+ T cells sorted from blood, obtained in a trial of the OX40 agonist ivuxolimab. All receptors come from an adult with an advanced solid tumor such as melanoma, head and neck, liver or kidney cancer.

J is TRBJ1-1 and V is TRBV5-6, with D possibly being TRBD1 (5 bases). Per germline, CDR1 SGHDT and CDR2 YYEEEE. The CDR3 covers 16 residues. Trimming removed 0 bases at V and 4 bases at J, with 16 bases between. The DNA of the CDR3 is TGTGCCAGCAGCTTGGTCGCATTCGGGGGATCCACTGAAGCTTTCTTT. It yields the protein CASSLVAFGGSTEAFF.

CDR3 protein: CASGGVDETQYF. The CDR3 DNA follows: TGTGCCAGTGGGGGAGTGGATGAGACCCAGTACTTC. This chain links TRBV19 with TRBJ2-5; either TRBD1 or TRBD2 may fit D (5 bases each). CDR1 LNHDA and CDR2 SQIVND come from the germline V gene (reference sequence). This CDR3 contains 12 residues. V was trimmed by 8 bases and J by 5 bases, leaving 12 bases between them.

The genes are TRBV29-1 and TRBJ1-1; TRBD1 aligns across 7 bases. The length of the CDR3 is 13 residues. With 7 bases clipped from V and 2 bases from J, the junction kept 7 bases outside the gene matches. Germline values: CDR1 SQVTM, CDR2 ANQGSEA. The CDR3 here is CSGARDRNTEAFF. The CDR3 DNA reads TGCAGCGGGGCACGGGACAGAAACACTGAAGCTTTCTTT.

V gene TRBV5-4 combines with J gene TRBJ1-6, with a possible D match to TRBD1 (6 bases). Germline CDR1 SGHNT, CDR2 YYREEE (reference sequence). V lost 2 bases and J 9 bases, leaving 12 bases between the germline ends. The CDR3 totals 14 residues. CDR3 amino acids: CASSLGTGTSPLHF. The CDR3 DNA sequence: TGTGCCAGCAGCTTAGGAACAGGGACTTCACCCCTCCACTTT.

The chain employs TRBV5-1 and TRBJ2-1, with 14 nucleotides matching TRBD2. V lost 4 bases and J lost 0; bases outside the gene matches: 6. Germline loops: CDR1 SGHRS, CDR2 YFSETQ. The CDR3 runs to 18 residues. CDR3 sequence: CASSPGLAGVSSYNEQFF. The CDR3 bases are TGCGCCAGCAGCCCGGGACTAGCGGGAGTGAGCTCCTACAATGAGCAGTTCTTC.

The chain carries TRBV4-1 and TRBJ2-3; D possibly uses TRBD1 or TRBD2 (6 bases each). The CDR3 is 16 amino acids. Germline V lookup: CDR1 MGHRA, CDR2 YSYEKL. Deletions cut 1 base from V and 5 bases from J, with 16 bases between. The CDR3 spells CASSQASWGAGDTQYF. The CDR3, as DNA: TGCGCCAGCAGCCAAGCGTCCTGGGGGGCTGGAGATACGCAGTATTTT.

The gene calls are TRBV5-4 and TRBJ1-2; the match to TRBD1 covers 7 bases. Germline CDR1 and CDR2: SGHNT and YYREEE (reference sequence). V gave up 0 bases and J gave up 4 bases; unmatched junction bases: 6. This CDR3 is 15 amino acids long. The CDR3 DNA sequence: TGTGCCAGCAGCTTGGGAGGACAGGCAAGCTATGGCTACACCTTC. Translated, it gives CASSLGGQASYGYTF.

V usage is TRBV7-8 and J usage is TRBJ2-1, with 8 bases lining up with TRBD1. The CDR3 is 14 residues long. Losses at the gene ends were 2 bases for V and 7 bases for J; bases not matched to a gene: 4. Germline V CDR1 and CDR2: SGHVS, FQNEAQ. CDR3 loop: CASSLQGAENEQFF. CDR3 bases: TGTGCCAGCAGCTTACAGGGGGCTGAGAATGAGCAGTTCTTC.

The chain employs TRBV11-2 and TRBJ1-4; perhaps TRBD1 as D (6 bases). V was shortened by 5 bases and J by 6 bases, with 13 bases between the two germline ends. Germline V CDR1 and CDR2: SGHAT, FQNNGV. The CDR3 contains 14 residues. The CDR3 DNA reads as TGTGCCAGCAGCCGGGGGTACAGGGATGAAAAACTGTTTTTT. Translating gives CASSRGYRDEKLFF.

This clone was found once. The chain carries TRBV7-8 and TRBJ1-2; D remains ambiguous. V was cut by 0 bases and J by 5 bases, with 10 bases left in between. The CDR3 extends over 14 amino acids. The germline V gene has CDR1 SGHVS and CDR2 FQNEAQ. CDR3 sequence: CASSLAGLTYGYTF. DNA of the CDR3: TGTGCCAGCAGCTTAGCCGGACTTACTTATGGCTACACCTTC.

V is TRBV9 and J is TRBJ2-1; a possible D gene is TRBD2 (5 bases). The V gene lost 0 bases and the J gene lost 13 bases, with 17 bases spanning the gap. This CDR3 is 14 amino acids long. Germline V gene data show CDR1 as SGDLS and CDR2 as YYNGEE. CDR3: CASSVDRGAVYQFF. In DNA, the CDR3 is TGTGCCAGCAGCGTAGATCGGGGTGCCGTCTATCAGTTCTTC.

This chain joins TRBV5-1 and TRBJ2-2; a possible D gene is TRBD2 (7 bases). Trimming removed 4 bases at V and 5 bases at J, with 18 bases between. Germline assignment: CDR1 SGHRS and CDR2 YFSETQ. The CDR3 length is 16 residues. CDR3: CASSPGRGRGTGELFF. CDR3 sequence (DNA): TGCGCCAGCAGCCCAGGGAGGGGGAGAGGGACCGGGGAGCTGTTTTTT.

CDR3 sequence reads: CASSQDRGGGEAFF. The CDR3 DNA reads as TGTGCCAGCAGCCAAGACAGGGGGGGCGGTGAAGCTTTCTTT. This chain links TRBV6-6 with TRBJ1-1; 9 nucleotides agree with TRBD1. CDR1 is MNHNY, CDR2 SVGAGI, per germline (reference sequence). The CDR3 has 14 residues. V was clipped by 6 bases and J by 7 bases; unmatched bases: 9.

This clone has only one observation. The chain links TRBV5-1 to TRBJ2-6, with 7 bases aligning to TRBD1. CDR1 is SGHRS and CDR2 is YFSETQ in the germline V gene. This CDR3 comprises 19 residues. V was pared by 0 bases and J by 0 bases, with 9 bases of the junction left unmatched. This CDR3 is CASSLAGTAESSGANVLTF. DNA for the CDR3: TGCGCCAGCAGCTTGGCCGGGACAGCGGAGAGCTCTGGGGCCAACGTCCTGACTTTC.

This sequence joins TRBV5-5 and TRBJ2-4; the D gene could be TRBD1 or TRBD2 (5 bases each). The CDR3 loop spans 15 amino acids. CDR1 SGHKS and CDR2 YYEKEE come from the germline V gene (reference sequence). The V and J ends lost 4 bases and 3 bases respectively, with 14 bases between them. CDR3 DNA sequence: TGTGCCAGCAGCCCGGGGCTACAGGTCAAAAACATTCAGTACTTC. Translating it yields CASSPGLQVKNIQYF.

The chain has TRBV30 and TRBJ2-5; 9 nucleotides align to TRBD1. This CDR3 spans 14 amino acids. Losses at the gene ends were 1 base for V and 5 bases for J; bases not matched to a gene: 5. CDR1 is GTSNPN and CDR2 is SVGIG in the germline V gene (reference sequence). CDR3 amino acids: CAWSGTGASETQYF. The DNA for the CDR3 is TGTGCCTGGAGTGGGACAGGGGCTTCGGAGACCCAGTACTTC. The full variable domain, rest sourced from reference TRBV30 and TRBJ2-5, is SQTIHQWPATLVQPVGSPLSLECTVEGTSNPNLYWYRQAAGRGLQLLFYSVGIGQISSEVPQNLSASRPQDRQFILSSKKLLLSDSGFYLCAWSGTGASETQYFGPGTRLLVL.

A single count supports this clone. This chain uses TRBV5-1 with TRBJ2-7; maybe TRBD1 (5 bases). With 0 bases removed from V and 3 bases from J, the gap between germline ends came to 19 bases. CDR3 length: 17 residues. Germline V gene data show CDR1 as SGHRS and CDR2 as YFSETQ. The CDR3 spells CASSLGSRNRPNYEQYF. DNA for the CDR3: TGCGCCAGCAGCTTGGGTTCCCGGAACAGGCCGAACTACGAGCAGTACTTC.

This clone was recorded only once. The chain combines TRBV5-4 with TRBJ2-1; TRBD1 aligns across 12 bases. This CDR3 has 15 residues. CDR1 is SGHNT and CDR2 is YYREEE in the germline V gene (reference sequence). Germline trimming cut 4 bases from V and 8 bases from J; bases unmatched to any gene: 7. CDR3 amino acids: CASSHGDRGLDEQFF. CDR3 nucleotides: TGTGCCAGCAGCCACGGGGACAGGGGGCTTGATGAGCAGTTCTTC.

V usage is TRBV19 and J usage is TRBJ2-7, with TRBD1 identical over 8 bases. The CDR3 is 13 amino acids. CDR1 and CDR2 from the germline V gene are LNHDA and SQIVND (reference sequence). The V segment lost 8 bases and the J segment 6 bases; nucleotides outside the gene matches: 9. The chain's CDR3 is CASAGQVFGEQYF. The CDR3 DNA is TGTGCCAGTGCGGGACAGGTCTTTGGCGAGCAGTACTTC.

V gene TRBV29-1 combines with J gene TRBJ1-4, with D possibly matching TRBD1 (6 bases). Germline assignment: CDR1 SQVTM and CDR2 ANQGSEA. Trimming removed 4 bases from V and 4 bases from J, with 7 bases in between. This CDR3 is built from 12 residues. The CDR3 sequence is CSVGTVNEKLFF. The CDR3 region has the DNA TGCAGCGTTGGGACAGTTAATGAAAAACTGTTTTTT.

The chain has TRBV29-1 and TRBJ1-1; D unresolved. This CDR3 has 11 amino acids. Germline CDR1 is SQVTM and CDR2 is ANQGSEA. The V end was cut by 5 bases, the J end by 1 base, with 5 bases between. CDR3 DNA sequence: TGCAGCGTTCTTGGGAACACTGAAGCTTTCTTT. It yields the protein CSVLGNTEAFF.

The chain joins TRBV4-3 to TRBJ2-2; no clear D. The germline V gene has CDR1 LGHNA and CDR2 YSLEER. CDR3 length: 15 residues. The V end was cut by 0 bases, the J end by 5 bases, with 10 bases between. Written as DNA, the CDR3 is TGCGCCAGCAGCCAAGAACAGAGGAGTACCGGGGAGCTGTTTTTT. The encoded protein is CASSQEQRSTGELFF.

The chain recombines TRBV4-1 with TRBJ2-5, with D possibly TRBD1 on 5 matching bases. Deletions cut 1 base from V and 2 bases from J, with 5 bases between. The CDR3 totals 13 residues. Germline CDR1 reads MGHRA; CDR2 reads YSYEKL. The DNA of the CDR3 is TGCGCCAGCAGCCAAGGACAGCAAGAGACCCAGTACTTC. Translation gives CASSQGQQETQYF.

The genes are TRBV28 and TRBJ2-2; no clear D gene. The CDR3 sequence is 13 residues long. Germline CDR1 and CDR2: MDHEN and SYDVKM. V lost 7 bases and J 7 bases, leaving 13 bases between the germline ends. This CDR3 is CASKSPDGGELFF. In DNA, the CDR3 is TGTGCCAGCAAAAGTCCGGATGGCGGGGAGCTGTTTTTT.

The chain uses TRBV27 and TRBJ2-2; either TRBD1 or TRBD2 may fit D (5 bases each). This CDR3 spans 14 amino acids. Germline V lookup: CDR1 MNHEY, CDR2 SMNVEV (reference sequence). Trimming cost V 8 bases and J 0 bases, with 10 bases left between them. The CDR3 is CASRGTSNTGELFF. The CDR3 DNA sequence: TGTGCCAGCCGAGGGACGTCGAACACCGGGGAGCTGTTTTTT.

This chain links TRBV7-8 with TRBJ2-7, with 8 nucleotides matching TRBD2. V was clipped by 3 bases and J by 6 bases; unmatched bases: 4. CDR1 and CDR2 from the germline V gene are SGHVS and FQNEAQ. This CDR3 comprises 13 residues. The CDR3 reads CASSFISGVEQYF. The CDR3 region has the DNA TGTGCCAGCAGCTTTATTAGCGGGGTCGAGCAGTACTTC.

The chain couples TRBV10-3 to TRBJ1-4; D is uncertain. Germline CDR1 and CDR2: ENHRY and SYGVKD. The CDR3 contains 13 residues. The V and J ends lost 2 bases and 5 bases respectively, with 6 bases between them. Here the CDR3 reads CAISEPPNEKLFF. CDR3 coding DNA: TGTGCCATCAGTGAGCCACCCAATGAAAAACTGTTTTTT.

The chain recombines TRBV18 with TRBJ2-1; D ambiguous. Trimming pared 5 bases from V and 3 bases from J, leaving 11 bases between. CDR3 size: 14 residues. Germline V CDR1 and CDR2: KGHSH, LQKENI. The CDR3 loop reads CASSGVGGYNEQFF. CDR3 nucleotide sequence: TGTGCCAGCTCAGGGGTGGGCGGCTACAATGAGCAGTTCTTC.

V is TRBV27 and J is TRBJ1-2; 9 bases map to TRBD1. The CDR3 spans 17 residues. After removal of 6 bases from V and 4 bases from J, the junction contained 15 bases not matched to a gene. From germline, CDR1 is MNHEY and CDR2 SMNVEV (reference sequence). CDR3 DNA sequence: TGTGCCAGCAGACAAGCCGGGACAGGGTCTCCTGGCTATGGCTACACCTTC. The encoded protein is CASRQAGTGSPGYGYTF.